The clone carrying this T cell receptor (beta chain) turned up a few times. The sample originates from a study of human T cells and chemical hapten exposure. Deletions cut 5 bases from V and 4 bases from J, with 12 bases between. The germline CDR1 and CDR2 sequences are MGHRA and YSYEKL. CDR3 length: 13 amino acids. Time point noted: pre-sensitization, week 0. Stated treatment: therapeutic diphenylcyclopropenone sensitization with weekly scalp DPC. MiXCR, applied by TCRdb to the RACE reads, yields one record per CDR3 protein. The repertoire has around 120,000 distinct CDR3 sequences, around an eighth of them found once; the top ten carry around 2.7%.

V usage is TRBV4-1 and J usage is TRBJ2-7, with D possibly TRBD1 on 6 matching bases. The TCR comes from a woman younger than 35 with alopecia areata. Some clones in this sample may be carry-over from other donors' samples. Here the sequenced sample was whole blood, taken in connection with sensitization to the hapten diphenylcyclopropenone (DPC). The CDR3 spells CASSRTERYEQYF. Written as DNA, the CDR3 is TGCGCCAGCAGCAGGACAGAGAGGTACGAGCAGTACTTC.